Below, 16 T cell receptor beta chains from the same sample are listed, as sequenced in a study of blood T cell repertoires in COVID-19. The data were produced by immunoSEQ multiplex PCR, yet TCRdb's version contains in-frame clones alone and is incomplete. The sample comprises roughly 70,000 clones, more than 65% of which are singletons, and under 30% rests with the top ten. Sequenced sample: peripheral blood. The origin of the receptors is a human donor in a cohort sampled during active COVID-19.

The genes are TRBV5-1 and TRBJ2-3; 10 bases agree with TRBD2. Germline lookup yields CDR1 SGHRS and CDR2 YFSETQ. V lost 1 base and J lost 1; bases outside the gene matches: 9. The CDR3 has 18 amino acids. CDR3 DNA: TGCGCCAGCAGCTTGACTAGCGGGGCGGTGGTCGGCACAGATACGCAGTATTTT. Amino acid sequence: CASSLTSGAVVGTDTQYF. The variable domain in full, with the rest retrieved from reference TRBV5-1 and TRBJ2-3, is KAGVTQTPRYLIKTRGQQVTLSCSPISGHRSVSWYQQTPGQGLQFLFEYFSETQRNKGNFPGRFSGRQFSNSRSEMNVSTLELGDSALYLCASSLTSGAVVGTDTQYFGPGTRLTVL.

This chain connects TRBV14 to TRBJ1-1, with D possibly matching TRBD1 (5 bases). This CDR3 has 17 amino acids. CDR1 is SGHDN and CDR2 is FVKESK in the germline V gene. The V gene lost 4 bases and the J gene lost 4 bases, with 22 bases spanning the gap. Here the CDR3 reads CASSRPRDGRVRTEAFF. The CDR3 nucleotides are TGTGCCAGCAGCCGACCCCGGGACGGGAGAGTCCGCACTGAAGCTTTCTTT.

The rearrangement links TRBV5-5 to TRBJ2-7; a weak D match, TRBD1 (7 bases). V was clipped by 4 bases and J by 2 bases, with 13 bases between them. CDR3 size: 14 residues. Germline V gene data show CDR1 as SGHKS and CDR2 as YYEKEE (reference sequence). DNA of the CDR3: TGTGCCAGCAGCACCCAGGGGGGTCCCTACGAGCAGTACTTC. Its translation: CASSTQGGPYEQYF.

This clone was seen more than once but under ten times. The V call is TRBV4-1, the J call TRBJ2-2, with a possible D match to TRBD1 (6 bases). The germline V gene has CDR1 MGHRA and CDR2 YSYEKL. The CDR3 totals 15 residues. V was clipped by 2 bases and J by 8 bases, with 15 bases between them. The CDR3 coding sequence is TGCGCCAGCAGCCAATCGACAGGCTTTGGAGGGGAGCTGTTTTTT. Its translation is CASSQSTGFGGELFF.

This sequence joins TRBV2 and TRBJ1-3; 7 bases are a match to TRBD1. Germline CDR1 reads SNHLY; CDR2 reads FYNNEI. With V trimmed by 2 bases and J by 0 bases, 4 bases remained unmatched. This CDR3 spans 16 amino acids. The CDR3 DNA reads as TGTGCCAGCAGTGAAAGGAGGGACAGCTCTGGAAACACCATATATTTT. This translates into CASSERRDSSGNTIYF.

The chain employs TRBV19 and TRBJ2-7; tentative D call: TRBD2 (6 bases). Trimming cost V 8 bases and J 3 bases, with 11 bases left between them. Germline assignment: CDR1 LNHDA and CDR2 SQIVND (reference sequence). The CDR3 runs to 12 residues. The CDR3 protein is CASRGRLYEQYF. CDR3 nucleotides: TGTGCCAGTCGTGGGAGGCTCTACGAGCAGTACTTC.

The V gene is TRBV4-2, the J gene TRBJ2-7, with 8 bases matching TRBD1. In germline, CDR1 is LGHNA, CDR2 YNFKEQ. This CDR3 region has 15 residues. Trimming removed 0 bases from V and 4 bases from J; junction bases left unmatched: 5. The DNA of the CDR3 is TGTGCCAGCAGCCAAGAAGGACAGGGACCGTACGAGCAGTACTTC. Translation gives CASSQEGQGPYEQYF.

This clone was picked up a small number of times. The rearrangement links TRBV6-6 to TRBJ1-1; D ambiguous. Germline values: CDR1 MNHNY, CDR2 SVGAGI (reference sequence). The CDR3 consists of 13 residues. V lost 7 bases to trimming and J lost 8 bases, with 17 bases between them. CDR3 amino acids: CASKNEDFLEAFF. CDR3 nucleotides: TGTGCCAGCAAAAACGAGGACTTTTTAGAAGCTTTCTTT.

In nucleotides, the CDR3 is TGTGCCAGCAGCCACTGGGACAAGAACACCGGGGAGCTGTTTTTT. Encoded protein: CASSHWDKNTGELFF. The J gene is TRBJ2-2, the V gene TRBV7-6; a weak D match, TRBD1 (6 bases). Trimming stripped 5 bases from V and 1 base from J, with 11 bases between. Germline CDR1 and CDR2: SGHVS and FNYEAQ. This CDR3 region has 15 residues.

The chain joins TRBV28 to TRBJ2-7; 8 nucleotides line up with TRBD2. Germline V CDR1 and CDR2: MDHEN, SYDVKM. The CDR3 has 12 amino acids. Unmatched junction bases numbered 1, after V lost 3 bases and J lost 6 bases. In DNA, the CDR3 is TGTGCCAGCAGTTTTGGGACTAGCGAGCAGTACTTC. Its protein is CASSFGTSEQYF.

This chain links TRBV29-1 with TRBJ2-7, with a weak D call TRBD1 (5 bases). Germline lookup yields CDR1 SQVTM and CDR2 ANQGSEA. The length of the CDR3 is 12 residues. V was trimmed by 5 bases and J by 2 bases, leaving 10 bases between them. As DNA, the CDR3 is TGCAGCGTTACAGCAGGGCCCTACGAGCAGTACTTC. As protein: CSVTAGPYEQYF.

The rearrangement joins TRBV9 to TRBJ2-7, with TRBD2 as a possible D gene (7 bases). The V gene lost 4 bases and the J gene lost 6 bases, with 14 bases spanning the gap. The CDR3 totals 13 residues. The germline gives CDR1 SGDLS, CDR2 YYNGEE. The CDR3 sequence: CASSKGGSGEQYF. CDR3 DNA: TGTGCCAGCAGCAAGGGGGGGTCTGGCGAGCAGTACTTC.

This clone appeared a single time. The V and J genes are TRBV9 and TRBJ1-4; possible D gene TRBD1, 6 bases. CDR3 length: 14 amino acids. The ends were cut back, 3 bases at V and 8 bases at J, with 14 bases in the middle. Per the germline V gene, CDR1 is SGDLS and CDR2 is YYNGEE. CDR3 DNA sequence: TGTGCCAGCAGCGGCGACAGGATCGGGGAAAAACTGTTTTTT. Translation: CASSGDRIGEKLFF.

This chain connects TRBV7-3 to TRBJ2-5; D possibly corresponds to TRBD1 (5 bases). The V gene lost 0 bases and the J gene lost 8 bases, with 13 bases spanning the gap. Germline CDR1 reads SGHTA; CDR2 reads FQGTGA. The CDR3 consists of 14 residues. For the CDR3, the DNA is TGTGCCAGCAGCTTAACATACGGAAGGGGTACCCAGTACTTC. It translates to CASSLTYGRGTQYF.

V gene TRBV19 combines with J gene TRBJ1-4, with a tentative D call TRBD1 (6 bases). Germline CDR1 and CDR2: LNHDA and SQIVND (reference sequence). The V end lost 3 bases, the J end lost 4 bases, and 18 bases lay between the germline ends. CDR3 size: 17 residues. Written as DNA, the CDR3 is TGTGCCAGTAGTATCCCGCCCAGACAGGCCCATAATGAAAAACTGTTTTTT. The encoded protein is CASSIPPRQAHNEKLFF.

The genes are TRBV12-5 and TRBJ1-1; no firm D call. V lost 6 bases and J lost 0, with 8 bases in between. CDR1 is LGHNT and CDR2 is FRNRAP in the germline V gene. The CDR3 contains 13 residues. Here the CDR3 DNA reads TGTGCTAGTGGGAGCGGACTGAACACTGAAGCTTTCTTT. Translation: CASGSGLNTEAFF.